These T cell receptor beta chains were read from a single sample in a study of blood T cell repertoires in COVID-19. The repertoire was sequenced with immunoSEQ multiplex PCR; TCRdb's copy has only in-frame clones and lacks some. The sample lists nearly 350,000 clones; approximately 89% were seen once. The material sequenced was peripheral blood. These receptors were taken from a woman aged 18-35 years who had recovered from COVID-19. Each CDR3 is given with its conserved first and last residue. The D gene is left open where the match is weak. Clone size is given for some rows only: seen once, a few or many times, or a class if the clone is expanded.

clone size,D gene,V gene,J gene,CDR3 DNA,CDR3 protein
-,-,TRBV19,TRBJ1-1,TGTGCCAGTAGGGGGGACACAATCATGAACACTGAAGCTTTCTTT,CASRGDTIMNTEAFF
-,-,TRBV6-2/TRBV6-3,TRBJ2-3,TGTGCCAGCAGTCCAATACAAACAGATACGCAGTATTTT,CASSPIQTDTQYF
-,-,TRBV27,TRBJ1-1,TGTGCCAGCTCCCCCGAGTACTTGAACACTGAAGCTTTCTTT,CASSPEYLNTEAFF
-,-,TRBV18,TRBJ1-5,TGTGCCAGCTCCCCCCGAAGCAGGAGGGCGCCCCAGCATTTT,CASSPRSRRAPQHF
once,-,TRBV24-1,TRBJ2-3,TGTGCCACCAGTGACTTATCGCTCCCAGTAGCGGTTAGCACAGATACGCAGTATTTT,CATSDLSLPVAVSTDTQYF
few,TRBD1,TRBV5-5,TRBJ1-2,TGTGCCAGCAGCTCACCAGGGGGATTCTATGGCTACACCTTC,CASSSPGGFYGYTF
-,-,TRBV21-1,TRBJ2-3,TGTGCCAGCAGCGCCCGATTTAGCGGGAGTGGGGATACGCAGTATTTT,CASSARFSGSGDTQYF
-,TRBD2,TRBV2,TRBJ2-5,TGTGCCAGCAGTAGGGGAGCGGGGCTGGGGGAGACCCAGTACTTC,CASSRGAGLGETQYF
-,-,TRBV11-2,TRBJ1-1,TGTGCCAGCAGCTTATATAGCCGGAACACTGAAGCTTTCTTT,CASSLYSRNTEAFF
-,-,TRBV3-1/TRBV3-2,TRBJ2-1,TGTGCCAGCAGCGATGGGACTCTTAGGTCCCGGGTCTCCTACAATGAGCAGTTCTTC,CASSDGTLRSRVSYNEQFF
-,TRBD1,TRBV7-2,TRBJ1-2,TGTGCCAGCAGCTTAGCGTCGGGCAGGGGGCTGTATGGCTACACCTTC,CASSLASGRGLYGYTF
-,TRBD2,TRBV7-2,TRBJ2-1,TGTGCCAGCAGCCTCGGAGCGGGAGGGTACAATGAGCAGTTCTTC,CASSLGAGGYNEQFF
-,TRBD1,TRBV5-1,TRBJ1-2,TGCGCCAGCAGCTTAGGACAGGGGGGCGACTATGGCTACACCTTC,CASSLGQGGDYGYTF
-,-,TRBV7-9,TRBJ2-3,TGTGCCAGCAGCGCTAGCAGCACAGATACGCAGTATTTT,CASSASSTDTQYF
once,-,TRBV11-3,TRBJ2-1,TGTGCCAGCAGCCTAGGGAGTGAGCAGTTCTTC,CASSLGSEQFF
once,-,TRBV11-3,TRBJ2-3,TGTGCCAGCAGCCTAGGACAGATCACAGATACGCAGTATTTT,CASSLGQITDTQYF
once,-,TRBV19,TRBJ1-1,TGTGCCAGTAGTATCGCACGGGGTGAAGCTTTCTTT,CASSIARGEAFF
-,-,TRBV7-9,TRBJ1-3,TGTGCCAGCAGCTTAGCGACAGTCTCTGGAAACACCATATATTTT,CASSLATVSGNTIYF
-,-,TRBV18,TRBJ1-1,TGTGCCAGCTCACCTACACAATACACTGAAGCTTTCTTT,CASSPTQYTEAFF
-,-,TRBV7-9,TRBJ1-1,TGTGCCAGCAGCTTAGTCACAGTGCAGACTGAAGCTTTCTTT,CASSLVTVQTEAFF
-,-,TRBV21-1,TRBJ2-2,TGTGCCAGCAGCATAGGACAGGGGAAAAGGAACACCGGGGAGCTGTTTTTT,CASSIGQGKRNTGELFF
-,TRBD1,TRBV20-1,TRBJ1-2,TGCAGTGCTAGTCAGGGGGCGGGTGGCTACACCTTC,CSASQGAGGYTF
-,-,TRBV29-1,TRBJ1-2,TGCAGCGTTAACTCGGGGTTCGGCTATGGCTACACCTTC,CSVNSGFGYGYTF
-,TRBD2,TRBV11-2,TRBJ2-1,TGTGCCAGCAGCCTGACCGGGACTAGCGCCTACAATGAGCAGTTCTTC,CASSLTGTSAYNEQFF
-,-,TRBV11-2,TRBJ2-6,TGTGCCAGCAGGCCAATGACTCGGAATGCTGGGGCCAACGTCCTGACTTTC,CASRPMTRNAGANVLTF
-,TRBD1,TRBV5-1,TRBJ1-2,TGCGCCAGCAGCACTGGGACAGGGGACGCCGGCGGCTACACCTTC,CASSTGTGDAGGYTF